The entry below describes one T cell receptor beta chain. The specificity of this receptor is unknown. The record has no base qualities; no much larger clone is one base away. One collaborating source in Seattle enrolled patients while the patients were actively infected and followed the patients over time throughout the course of disease. The collaborating institutions used their own protocols to collect whole blood in K2EDTA tubes. Collaborator samples were shipped for TCRbeta analysis as frozen whole blood, isolated PBMCs, or DNA extracted from either sample type. CDR1 SGHDN and CDR2 FVKESK were looked up in the germline V gene. The CDR3 runs 19 amino acids, cysteine and phenylalanine included. Just CDR3 DNA is preserved here, 57 bases in frame from base 1. V and J lose 0 bases and 0 bases, and a span of 20 bases separates them. These data belong to a study of blood T cell repertoires in COVID-19 (dated by TCRdb to the early 2020s). Background for the entire study: The collaborator samples originated in the United States, Italy and Spain and spanned the acute and convalescent phases of COVID-19. The material from the prospective study consisted of cDNA or gDNA derived from T cells, B-cell-depleted T cells, or PBMCs. Deeply sampled blood TCRbeta repertoires from subjects exposed to, actively infected with, or recovered from COVID-19 were included in the dataset. The repertoires were made available in a free public database intended to serve as a resource for research on the immune response to SARS-CoV-2. Samples were obtained from the ongoing ImmuneRACE study (first 160 participants) and from about 1,300 subjects provided by 6 global collaborators. Nearly every sample came with metadata listing a de-identified subject ID, COVID-19 status, age in years and sex. Where available, HLA class I and class II types were taken from metadata supplied by the sample provider and were not determined by assay-based typing.

TCRbeta CDR3 regions were amplified from genomic DNA by means of the immunoSEQ Assay, a bias-controlled multiplex PCR. The published analysis was carried out like this. The number of nucleated cells in each sample was estimated from the amplification of reference gene primers within the assay. To quantify the absolute abundance of each unique TCRbeta CDR3 rearrangement, sequence reads were collapsed and filtered. For each sample, productive Simpson clonality was calculated as the square root of Simpson's diversity index across productive rearrangements. TCRdb holds this immuneACCESS table with in-frame rearrangements only. Some clones are missing; in checked studies, unresolved V genes explain under half, and the rest has no known cause. The DNA gave D and trimming, while V, J and clone size come from that table. This sample gives 200,000 to 250,000 clones in total; roughly 80% of them show up just once. In total, the top ten clones hold 5.2% of the sample.

Broad study findings and their caveats: The amount of clinical and demographic metadata varied by source and participant and was provided uncurated.

The rearranged segments are TRBV14 and TRBJ1-1; the D region possibly corresponds to TRBD1 (6 bases align). Sequenced input: peripheral blood. The clonotype originates from a woman in her 70s with COVID-19, enrolled during active disease. The DNA reads as follows: TGTGCCAGCAGCCAAGATCCCATATCGGACGGGACAATGAACACTGAAGCTTTCTTT. This translates into CASSQDPISDGTMNTEAFF.